This entry lists 6 T cell receptor beta chains sequenced from one sample in a study of a mutant IDH1 vaccine in newly diagnosed glioma. Data came from immunoSEQ multiplex PCR; TCRdb stores just in-frame clones and leaves some out. The sample yields 50,000 to 70,000 clones, 80% to 90% seen once. For these TCRs, the target antigens are not known. Sample time point: week 35, safety follow-up. What each vaccine dose contained was 300 ug of mutant IDH1 20-mer peptide, accompanied by topical imiquimod. The source material was PBMCs, sampled from a glioma patient whose treatment included an IDH1 peptide vaccine. The receptors shown here come from a man aged 40-49 years with glioma.

The count of this clone is one. The gene calls are TRBV28 and TRBJ1-5, with TRBD1 as a possible D gene (6 bases). The V gene's germline CDR1 is MDHEN and CDR2 SYDVKM. Between the trimmed V and J ends, which lost 11 bases and 2 bases, there was a span of 19 bases. The CDR3 totals 15 residues. The CDR3 DNA reads TGTGCCGGTAAATCGGGGGGCGGGGGCAATCAGCCCCAGCATTTT. Translating gives CAGKSGGGGNQPQHF. The entire variable domain, with the rest obtained from reference TRBV28 and TRBJ1-5, is as follows: DVKVTQSSRYLVKRTGEKVFLECVQDMDHENMFWYRQDPGLGLRLIYFSYDVKMKEKGDIPEGYSVSREKKERFSLILESASTNQTSMYLCAGKSGGGGNQPQHFGDGTRLSIL.

This chain uses TRBV5-4 with TRBJ2-5; no clear D gene. The CDR3 totals 13 residues. With 4 bases removed from V and 6 bases from J, the gap between germline ends came to 13 bases. CDR1 and CDR2 (germline): SGHNT, YYREEE (reference sequence). The CDR3 nucleotides are TGTGCCAGCAGCCTACAAGCGCGGAAGACCCAGTACTTC. This translates into CASSLQARKTQYF. The full variable domain, rest sourced from reference TRBV5-4 and TRBJ2-5, is ETGVTQSPTHLIKTRGQQVTLRCSSQSGHNTVSWYQQALGQGPQFIFQYYREEENGRGNFPPRFSGLQFPNYSSELNVNALELDDSALYLCASSLQARKTQYFGPGTRLLVL.

The rearrangement links TRBV5-4 to TRBJ2-1; 7 bases match TRBD2. The CDR3 has 15 amino acids. Germline loops: CDR1 SGHNT, CDR2 YYREEE (reference sequence). The ends lost 0 bases at V and 9 bases at J; junction bases unmatched: 9. The CDR3 DNA reads TGTGCCAGCAGCTTGGGTTGGGGGGGTGTTGGTGAGCAGTTCTTC. Protein sequence: CASSLGWGGVGEQFF.

The chain uses TRBV10-3 and TRBJ2-6, with D possibly called TRBD1 or TRBD2 (6 bases each). CDR3 length: 18 residues. CDR1 ENHRY and CDR2 SYGVKD come from the germline V gene. Trimming cost V 3 bases and J 2 bases, with 17 bases left between them. CDR3 in amino acids: CAISERGAGEAGANVLTF. CDR3 sequence (DNA): TGTGCCATCAGTGAAAGGGGGGCAGGGGAAGCTGGGGCCAACGTCCTGACTTTC.

This clone has a handful of counts. The sample contains more than one DNA sequence encoding this CDR3. The chain links TRBV27 to TRBJ1-2; D unresolved. The V and J ends lost 1 base and 4 bases respectively, with 7 bases between them. Germline CDR1 MNHEY, CDR2 SMNVEV (reference sequence). CDR3 length: 13 residues. The chain's CDR3 is CASSLLGTYGYTF. The CDR3 DNA sequence: TGTGCCAGCAGTTTATTGGGTACCTATGGCTACACCTTC.

CDR3 sequence: CSVEGGEKLFF. CDR3 sequence (DNA): TGCAGCGTTGAAGGCGGTGAAAAACTGTTTTTT. The chain is built from TRBV29-1 and TRBJ1-4, with no clear D. CDR3 length: 11 amino acids. Germline CDR1 and CDR2: SQVTM and ANQGSEA. V lost 1 base, J lost 7 bases, and 4 bases lay in between.